This TCR beta chain is from a study of T-cell reconstitution after alpha-beta-depleted transplantation in children. Molecular barcoding with unique molecular identifiers was used for the TCRbeta library. TCRdb recomputed calls from the PCR reads with MiXCR, one row per CDR3 protein. The table shows about 420,000 distinct CDR3 sequences, with approximately 11% occurring only once. The V end lost 0 bases, the J end lost 8 bases, and 17 bases lay between the germline ends. The CDR3 is made up of 16 amino acids. This clonotype appeared once. This chain connects TRBV12-3 or TRBV12-4 to TRBJ2-1, with D tentatively TRBD1 or TRBD2 (5 bases each). The sequence derives from a human donor who donated a stem cell graft to a child with acute myeloid leukemia. The material sequenced was PBMCs from the stem cell graft donor, taken from the stem cell graft. CDR3 DNA: TGTGCCAGCAGTTTAGCGCTGGGGGAGTTTAGGGATGAGCAGTTCTTC. This encodes CASSLALGEFRDEQFF.